A single sample is the source of the 25 T cell receptor beta chains below, sequenced in a study of blood T cell repertoires in COVID-19. Profiling relied on immunoSEQ multiplex PCR, and the TCRdb table lists in-frame clones only, not all of them. The data show 300,000 to 350,000 clones, more than 75% seen once. Input material: peripheral blood. The source of these receptors is a woman in her 50s with COVID-19, enrolled during active disease.

J is TRBJ1-5 and V is TRBV19; weak D call: TRBD1 (5 bases). Trimming pared 7 bases from V and 6 bases from J, leaving 13 bases between. Germline V CDR1 and CDR2: LNHDA, SQIVND (reference sequence). This CDR3 has 13 amino acids. The CDR3 DNA is TGTGCCAGTAAAGGGCAGGGCCCTCAGCCCCAGCATTTT. Its translation: CASKGQGPQPQHF. The full variable domain, with the rest looked up from reference TRBV19 and TRBJ1-5, is DGGITQSPKYLFRKEGQNVTLSCEQNLNHDAMYWYRQDPGQGLRLIYYSQIVNDFQKGDIAEGYSVSREKKESFPLTVTSAQKNPTAFYLCASKGQGPQPQHFGDGTRLSIL.

The chain couples TRBV7-9 to TRBJ2-1; D not certain. The length of the CDR3 is 12 residues. V lost 3 bases and J 5 bases, leaving 5 bases between the germline ends. CDR1 is SEHNR and CDR2 is FQNEAQ in the germline V gene (reference sequence). DNA for the CDR3: TGTGCCAGCAGCTTCCTCGACAATGAGCAGTTCTTC. Its protein product is CASSFLDNEQFF.

CDR3 protein: CASSPLRIGQGVSPLHF. As DNA, the CDR3 is TGTGCCAGCTCACCACTGAGAATCGGACAGGGCGTTTCACCCCTCCACTTT. The genes are TRBV18 and TRBJ1-6; 8 bases are shared with TRBD1. Germline CDR1 reads KGHSH; CDR2 reads LQKENI. The CDR3 sequence is 17 residues long. With 1 base clipped from V and 9 bases from J, the junction kept 11 bases outside the gene matches.

In its sample, this clone ranks as medium-sized. This chain connects TRBV5-5 to TRBJ1-1; weak D call: TRBD1 (6 bases). The V gene's germline CDR1 is SGHKS and CDR2 YYEKEE (reference sequence). V was pared by 5 bases and J by 1 base, with 12 bases between. The CDR3 covers 14 residues. The CDR3 nucleotides read TGTGCCAGCAGATACAGGGCGGCGAACACTGAAGCTTTCTTT. The encoded protein is CASRYRAANTEAFF.

This chain joins TRBV6-5 and TRBJ1-2, with 8 nucleotides matching TRBD1. This CDR3 is built from 15 residues. J was trimmed by 6 bases and V by 7 bases; bases with no gene match: 13. The V gene's germline CDR1 is MNHEY and CDR2 SVGAGI. The CDR3 DNA sequence: TGTGCCAGCAACAGAGGTTCGGCCAGGGGGCATGGCTACACCTTC. It translates to CASNRGSARGHGYTF.

CDR3 sequence (DNA): TGTGCCAGCAGTTACAGTAGGGGGTACGAGCAGTACTTC. Its protein product is CASSYSRGYEQYF. The chain joins TRBV6-2 or TRBV6-3 to TRBJ2-7; weak D call: TRBD1 (6 bases). Trimming pared 2 bases from V and 4 bases from J, leaving 9 bases between. The CDR3 loop spans 13 amino acids. Germline loops: CDR1 MNHEY, CDR2 SVGEGT.

In its sample, this clone was seen a few times. V gene TRBV6-1 combines with J gene TRBJ2-7, with 8 bases aligning to TRBD2. Looked up from germline, CDR1 is MNHNS and CDR2 is SASEGT. This CDR3 spans 15 amino acids. The junction had 3 bases not matched to a gene; V was cut back by 2 bases and J by 0 bases. The CDR3 loop is CASSETSGSSYEQYF. The CDR3 DNA reads TGTGCCAGCAGTGAAACTAGCGGAAGCTCCTACGAGCAGTACTTC.

A note on this clone: The identical CDR3 is also encoded by other nucleotide sequences in the sample. The V call is TRBV19, the J call TRBJ2-7, with no clear D. Trimming took 3 bases from V and 1 from J, leaving 7 bases between them. This CDR3 is 13 amino acids long. The germline CDR1 and CDR2 sequences are LNHDA and SQIVND (reference sequence). The CDR3 nucleotides are TGTGCCAGTAGTATCGAGTTATCCTACGAGCAGTACTTC. The encoded protein is CASSIELSYEQYF.

V is TRBV30 and J is TRBJ1-5, with D possibly TRBD1 on 5 matching bases. Germline V lookup: CDR1 GTSNPN, CDR2 SVGIG (reference sequence). V lost 0 bases, J lost 0 bases, and 12 bases lay in between. This CDR3 has 16 residues. This CDR3 reads CAWSVGWQGSNQPQHF. As DNA, the CDR3 is TGTGCCTGGAGTGTGGGGTGGCAGGGTAGCAATCAGCCCCAGCATTTT.

The chain has TRBV5-5 and TRBJ1-2; D may be TRBD1 (6 bases). The CDR3 has 15 residues. V lost 3 bases and J 5 bases, leaving 17 bases between the germline ends. Germline V lookup: CDR1 SGHKS, CDR2 YYEKEE (reference sequence). The CDR3 loop reads CASSSQNQGRYGYTF. The CDR3 nucleotides read TGTGCCAGCAGCTCCCAGAACCAGGGGCGGTATGGCTACACCTTC.

In this sample, this clone turned up a few times. V and J are TRBV6-5 and TRBJ1-2; D perhaps matches TRBD1 (5 bases). CDR1 and CDR2 (germline): MNHEY, SVGAGI. This CDR3 is 14 amino acids long. V was clipped by 10 bases and J by 0 bases, with 15 bases between them. The CDR3 nucleotides are TGTGCCACCAGGCAGGGTCTAGCTAACTATGGCTACACCTTC. Translated, it gives CATRQGLANYGYTF.

CDR3 protein: CASSLTHRDRHEAFF. As DNA, the CDR3 is TGTGCCAGCAGCTTAACCCACCGGGACAGACATGAAGCTTTCTTT. This rearrangement joins TRBV5-4 to TRBJ1-1; 7 nucleotides align to TRBD1. This CDR3 is 15 amino acids long. Per the germline V gene, CDR1 is SGHNT and CDR2 is YYREEE (reference sequence). V shed 2 bases, J shed 7 bases, and the junction held 11 bases outside the gene matches.

This clone was counted once. The chain carries TRBV5-6 and TRBJ1-1; 8 positions match TRBD1. CDR1 SGHDT and CDR2 YYEEEE come from the germline V gene. CDR3 length equals 15 residues. After removal of 0 bases from V and 3 bases from J, the junction contained 4 bases not matched to a gene. CDR3 DNA sequence: TGTGCCAGCAGCTTGGCCGGACAGGGATACACTGAAGCTTTCTTT. Its protein product is CASSLAGQGYTEAFF. Variable domain in full (rest from reference TRBV5-6 and TRBJ1-1): DAGVTQSPTHLIKTRGQQVTLRCSPKSGHDTVSWYQQALGQGPQFIFQYYEEEERQRGNFPDRFSGHQFPNYSSELNVNALLLGDSALYLCASSLAGQGYTEAFFGQGTRLTVV.

The V and J genes are TRBV5-1 and TRBJ2-1; 11 bases are a match to TRBD2. V was pared by 4 bases and J by 7 bases, with 4 bases of the junction left unmatched. This CDR3 is built from 14 residues. CDR1 and CDR2 from the germline V gene are SGHRS and YFSETQ. The CDR3 bases are TGCGCCAGCAGCGCACTAGCGGGAGAAAATGAGCAGTTCTTC. Its protein product is CASSALAGENEQFF.

The CDR3 protein is CASSLGGTGSYEQYF. For the CDR3, the DNA is TGTGCCAGCAGCTTAGGGGGGACAGGGTCCTACGAGCAGTACTTC. The rearrangement uses TRBV11-2 and TRBJ2-7; 9 nucleotides agree with TRBD1. V gave up 1 base and J gave up 1 base; unmatched junction bases: 2. The CDR3 runs 15 residues. The germline V gene encodes CDR1 SGHAT and CDR2 FQNNGV.

The chain combines TRBV7-8 with TRBJ2-2; 11 nucleotides agree with TRBD2. Germline-derived CDR1 and CDR2 are SGHVS and FQNEAQ. Trimming at V came to 0 bases and at J to 7 bases, leaving 13 bases not matched to a gene. The CDR3 covers 19 residues. The CDR3 here is CASSLATSTSGRRGGELFF. CDR3 in DNA: TGTGCCAGCAGCTTAGCGACATCCACTAGCGGGAGACGAGGCGGGGAGCTGTTTTTT.

The genes are TRBV4-1 and TRBJ2-1, with 12 positions matching TRBD2. This CDR3 spans 18 amino acids. Germline V CDR1 and CDR2: MGHRA, YSYEKL. V was clipped by 1 base and J by 7 bases; unmatched bases: 11. The CDR3 coding sequence is TGCGCCAGCAGCCAAGGTGGAACGGGACTAGCGGGCGGTAATGAGCAGTTCTTC. This translates into CASSQGGTGLAGGNEQFF.

The V call is TRBV28, the J call TRBJ2-7, with TRBD1 matching 11 bases. V lost 2 bases and J lost 3; bases outside the gene matches: 6. Germline V lookup: CDR1 MDHEN, CDR2 SYDVKM. The CDR3 has 16 amino acids. Here the CDR3 reads CASSLPTGQGDYEQYF. DNA for the CDR3: TGTGCCAGCAGTTTACCGACGGGACAGGGGGACTACGAGCAGTACTTC.

This chain joins TRBV29-1 and TRBJ1-2; no definite D call. The germline V and J ends were trimmed by 8 bases and 3 bases, with 19 bases remaining between them. Looked up from germline, CDR1 is SQVTM and CDR2 is ANQGSEA. The CDR3 consists of 14 residues. The CDR3 sequence is CSLGDEGDDYGYTF. The CDR3, as DNA: TGCAGCCTTGGAGACGAAGGAGATGACTATGGCTACACCTTC.

CDR3 sequence reads: CATSPRGGSYEQYF. The CDR3 DNA reads as TGTGCCACCAGTCCCCGGGGGGGCTCCTACGAGCAGTACTTC. The chain recombines TRBV24-1 with TRBJ2-7, with 8 bases that match TRBD2. Losses at the gene ends were 6 bases for V and 0 bases for J; bases not matched to a gene: 3. In germline, CDR1 is KGHDR, CDR2 SFDVKD. The CDR3 consists of 14 residues.

Only one count was recorded for this clone. This chain uses TRBV18 with TRBJ1-2; possible D gene TRBD1, 5 bases. Trimming left V 5 bases short and J 5 bases short, with 9 bases between. Per germline, CDR1 KGHSH and CDR2 LQKENI. This CDR3 contains 12 residues. The CDR3 DNA reads TGTGCCAGCTCATCCGCAGGGTATGGCTACACCTTC. Protein sequence: CASSSAGYGYTF.

This clone was recorded only once. The chain links TRBV4-1 to TRBJ2-1; 10 positions match TRBD2. There are 19 residues in the CDR3. J was trimmed by 1 base and V by 0 bases; bases with no gene match: 9. Germline CDR1 and CDR2: MGHRA and YSYEKL. The CDR3 DNA sequence: TGCGCCAGCAGCCAAGATGCCAGCGGGAGGGCCAGGTCCTACAATGAGCAGTTCTTC. Its protein product is CASSQDASGRARSYNEQFF.

This clone was seen a few times. The chain carries TRBV2 and TRBJ1-5; 8 bases match TRBD1. Germline V lookup: CDR1 SNHLY, CDR2 FYNNEI. CDR3 size: 13 residues. V was pared by 6 bases and J by 4 bases, with 2 bases of the junction left unmatched. The CDR3 spells CASRGQANQPQHF. As DNA, the CDR3 is TGTGCCAGCAGGGGACAGGCAAATCAGCCCCAGCATTTT.

The chain joins TRBV6-5 to TRBJ2-1, with D hard to call. The V gene lost 7 bases and the J gene lost 12 bases, with 22 bases spanning the gap. The CDR3 has 14 amino acids. Per germline, CDR1 MNHEY and CDR2 SVGAGI. The CDR3 region has the DNA TGTGCCAGCAACCCCACAAGGAGCGCTAGATGGCAGTTCTTC. Translated, it gives CASNPTRSARWQFF.

For the CDR3, the DNA is TGTGCCAGCCCCGAAAGATTTAACGAGGCGAACACCGGGGAGCTGTTTTTT. Its protein is CASPERFNEANTGELFF. The chain combines TRBV7-9 with TRBJ2-2; no definite D call. The CDR3 length is 17 residues. Germline V gives CDR1 SEHNR, CDR2 FQNEAQ (reference sequence). Trimming shortened V by 8 bases and J by 0 bases, and 19 bases separated the two germline ends.